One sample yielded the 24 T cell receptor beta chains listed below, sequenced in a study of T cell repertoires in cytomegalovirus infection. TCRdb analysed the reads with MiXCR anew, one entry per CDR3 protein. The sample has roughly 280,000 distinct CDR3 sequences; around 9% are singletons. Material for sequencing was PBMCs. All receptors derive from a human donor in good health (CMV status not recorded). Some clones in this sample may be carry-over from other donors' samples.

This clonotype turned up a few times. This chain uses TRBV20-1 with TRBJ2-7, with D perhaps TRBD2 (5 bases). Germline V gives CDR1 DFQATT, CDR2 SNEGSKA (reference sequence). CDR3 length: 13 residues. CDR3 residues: CSMQEAFSYEQYF. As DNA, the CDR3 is TGCAGCATGCAGGAGGCCTTTTCCTACGAGCAGTACTTC.

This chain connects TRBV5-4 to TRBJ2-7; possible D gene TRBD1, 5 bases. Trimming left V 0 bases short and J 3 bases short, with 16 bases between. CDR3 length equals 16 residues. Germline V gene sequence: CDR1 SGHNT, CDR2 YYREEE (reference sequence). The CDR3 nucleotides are TGTGCCAGCAGCTTGGACGATAAGGGGTTAGGCTACGAGCAGTACTTC. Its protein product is CASSLDDKGLGYEQYF.

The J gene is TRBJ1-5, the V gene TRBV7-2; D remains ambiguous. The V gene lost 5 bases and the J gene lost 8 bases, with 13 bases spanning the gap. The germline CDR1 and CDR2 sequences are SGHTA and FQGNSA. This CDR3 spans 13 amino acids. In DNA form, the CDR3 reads TGTGCCAGCAGCCTGGAGCAGCTAAAGCCCCAGCATTTT. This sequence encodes CASSLEQLKPQHF.

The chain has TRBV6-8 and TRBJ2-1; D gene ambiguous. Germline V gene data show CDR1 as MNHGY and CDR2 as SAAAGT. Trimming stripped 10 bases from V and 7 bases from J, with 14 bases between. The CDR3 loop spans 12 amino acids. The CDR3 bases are TGTGCCACGGAGAGATTCAGGAATGAGCAGTTCTTC. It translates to CATERFRNEQFF.

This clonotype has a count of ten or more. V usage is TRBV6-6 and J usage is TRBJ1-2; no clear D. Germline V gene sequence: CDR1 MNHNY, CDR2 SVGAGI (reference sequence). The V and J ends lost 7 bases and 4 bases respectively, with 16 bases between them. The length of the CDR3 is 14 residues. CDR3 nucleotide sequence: TGTGCCAGCAATGGGGTTCAAGGTCGCTATGGCTACACCTTC. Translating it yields CASNGVQGRYGYTF.

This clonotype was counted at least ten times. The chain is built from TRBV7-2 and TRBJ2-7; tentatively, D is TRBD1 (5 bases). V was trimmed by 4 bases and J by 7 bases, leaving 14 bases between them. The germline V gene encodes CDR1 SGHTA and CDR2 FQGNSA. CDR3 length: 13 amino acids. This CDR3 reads CASSSSYQGEQYF. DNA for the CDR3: TGTGCCAGCAGCTCTTCTTATCAGGGTGAGCAGTACTTC.

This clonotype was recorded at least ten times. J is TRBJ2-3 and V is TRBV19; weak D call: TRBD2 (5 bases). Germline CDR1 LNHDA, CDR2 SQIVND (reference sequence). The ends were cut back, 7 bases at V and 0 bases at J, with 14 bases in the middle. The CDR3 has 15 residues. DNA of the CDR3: TGTGCCAGTACCCGAACCGTAGCGAGCACAGATACGCAGTATTTT. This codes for CASTRTVASTDTQYF.

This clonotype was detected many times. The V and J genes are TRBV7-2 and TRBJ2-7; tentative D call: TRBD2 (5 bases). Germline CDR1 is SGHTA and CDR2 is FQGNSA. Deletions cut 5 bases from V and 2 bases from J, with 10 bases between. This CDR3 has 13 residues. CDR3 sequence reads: CASSHQRAYEQYF. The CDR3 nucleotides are TGTGCCAGCAGCCATCAGAGGGCCTACGAGCAGTACTTC.

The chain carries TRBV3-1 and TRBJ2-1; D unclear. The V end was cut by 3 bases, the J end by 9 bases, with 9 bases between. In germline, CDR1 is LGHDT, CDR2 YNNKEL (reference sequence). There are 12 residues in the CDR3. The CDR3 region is CASSHWTFEQFF. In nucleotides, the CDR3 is TGTGCCAGCAGCCACTGGACGTTTGAGCAGTTCTTC.

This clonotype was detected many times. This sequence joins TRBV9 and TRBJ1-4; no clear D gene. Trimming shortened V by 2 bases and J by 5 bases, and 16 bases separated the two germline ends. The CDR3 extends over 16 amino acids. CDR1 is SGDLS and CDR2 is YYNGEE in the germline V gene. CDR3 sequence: CASSVNPTIGNEKLFF. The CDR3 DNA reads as TGTGCCAGCAGCGTCAACCCAACGATCGGGAATGAAAAACTGTTTTTT. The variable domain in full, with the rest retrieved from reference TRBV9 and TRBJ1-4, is DSGVTQTPKHLITATGQRVTLRCSPRSGDLSVYWYQQSLDQGLQFLIQYYNGEERAKGNILERFSAQQFPDLHSELNLSSLELGDSALYFCASSVNPTIGNEKLFFGSGTQLSVL.

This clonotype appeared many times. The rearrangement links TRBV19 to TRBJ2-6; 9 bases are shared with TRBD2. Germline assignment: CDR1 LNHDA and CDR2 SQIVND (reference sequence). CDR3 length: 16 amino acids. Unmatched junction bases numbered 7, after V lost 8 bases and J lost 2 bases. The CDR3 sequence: CASSEAGGPGANVLTF. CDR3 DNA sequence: TGTGCCAGTTCAGAAGCGGGAGGCCCTGGGGCCAACGTCCTGACTTTC.

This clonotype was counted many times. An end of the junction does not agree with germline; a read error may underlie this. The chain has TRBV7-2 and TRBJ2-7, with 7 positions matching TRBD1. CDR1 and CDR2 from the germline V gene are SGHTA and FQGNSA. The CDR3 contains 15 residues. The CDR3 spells CASSLDSGTVHLVGF. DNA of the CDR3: TGTGCCAGCAGCTTAGACTCCGGGACAGTACATCTGGTCGGATTC.

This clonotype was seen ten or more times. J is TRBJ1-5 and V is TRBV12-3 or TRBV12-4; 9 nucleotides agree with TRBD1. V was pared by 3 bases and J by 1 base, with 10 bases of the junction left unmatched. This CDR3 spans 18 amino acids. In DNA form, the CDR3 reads TGTGCCAGCAGTTTGGGTCCGGGACAGGGACGAAGCAATCAGCCCCAGCATTTT. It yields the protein CASSLGPGQGRSNQPQHF.

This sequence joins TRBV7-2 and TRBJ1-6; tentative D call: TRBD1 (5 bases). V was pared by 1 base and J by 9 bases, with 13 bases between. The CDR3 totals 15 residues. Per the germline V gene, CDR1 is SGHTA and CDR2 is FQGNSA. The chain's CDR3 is CASSLVRTGASPLHF. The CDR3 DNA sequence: TGTGCCAGCAGCTTAGTTCGGACCGGGGCTTCACCCCTCCACTTT.

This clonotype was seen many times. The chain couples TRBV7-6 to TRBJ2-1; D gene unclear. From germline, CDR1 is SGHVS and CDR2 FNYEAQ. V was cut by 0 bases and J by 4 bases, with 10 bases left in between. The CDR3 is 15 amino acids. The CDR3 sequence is CASSLAHGQYNEQFF. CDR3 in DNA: TGTGCCAGCAGCTTAGCCCATGGCCAGTACAATGAGCAGTTCTTC.

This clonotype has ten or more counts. CDR3: CASSLRGMRTEAFF. The DNA of the CDR3 is TGTGCCAGCAGTTTGCGCGGGATGAGAACTGAAGCTTTCTTT. The gene calls are TRBV12-3 or TRBV12-4 and TRBJ1-1; D not resolved. V lost 3 bases to trimming and J lost 5 bases, with 13 bases between them. The CDR3 contains 14 residues.

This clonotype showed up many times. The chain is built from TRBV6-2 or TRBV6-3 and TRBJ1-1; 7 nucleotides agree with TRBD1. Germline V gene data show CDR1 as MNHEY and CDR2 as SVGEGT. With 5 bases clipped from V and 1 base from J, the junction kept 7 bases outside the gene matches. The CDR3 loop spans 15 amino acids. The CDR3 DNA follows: TGTGCCAGCAGTCCGACAGGGACCGCGAACACTGAAGCTTTCTTT. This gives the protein CASSPTGTANTEAFF.

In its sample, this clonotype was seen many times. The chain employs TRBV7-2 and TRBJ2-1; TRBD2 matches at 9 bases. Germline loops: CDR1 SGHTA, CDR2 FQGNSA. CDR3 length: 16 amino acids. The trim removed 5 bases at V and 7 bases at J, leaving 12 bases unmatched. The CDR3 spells CASSLRGAGGRNEQFF. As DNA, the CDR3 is TGTGCCAGCAGCCTCCGTGGAGCGGGGGGTAGGAATGAGCAGTTCTTC.

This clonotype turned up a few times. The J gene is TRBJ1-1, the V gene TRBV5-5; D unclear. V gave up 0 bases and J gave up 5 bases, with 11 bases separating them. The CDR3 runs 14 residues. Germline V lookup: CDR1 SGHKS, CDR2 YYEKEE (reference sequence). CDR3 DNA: TGTGCCAGCAGCTTGGAACTCCTTAGGACTGAAGCTTTCTTT. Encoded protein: CASSLELLRTEAFF.

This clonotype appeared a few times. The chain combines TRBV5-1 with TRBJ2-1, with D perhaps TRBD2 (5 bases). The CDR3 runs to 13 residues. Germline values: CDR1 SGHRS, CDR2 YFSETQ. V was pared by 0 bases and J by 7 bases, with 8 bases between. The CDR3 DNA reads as TGCGCCAGCAGCTTGGTTGGGAGTAATGAGCAGTTCTTC. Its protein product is CASSLVGSNEQFF.

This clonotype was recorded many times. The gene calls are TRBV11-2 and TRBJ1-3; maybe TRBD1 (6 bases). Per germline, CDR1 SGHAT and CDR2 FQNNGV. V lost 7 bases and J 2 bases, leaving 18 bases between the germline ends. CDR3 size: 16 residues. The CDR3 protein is CASTLGGRLAGNTIYF. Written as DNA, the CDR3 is TGTGCCAGCACTTTGGGGGGGCGCCTTGCTGGAAACACCATATATTTT.

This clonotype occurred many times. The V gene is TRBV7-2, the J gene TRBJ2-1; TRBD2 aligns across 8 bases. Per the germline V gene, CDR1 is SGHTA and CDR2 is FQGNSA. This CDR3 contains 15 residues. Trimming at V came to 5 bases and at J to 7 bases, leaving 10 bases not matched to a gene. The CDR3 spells CASSPPVAGKNEQFF. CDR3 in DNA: TGTGCCAGCAGCCCCCCAGTAGCGGGAAAAAATGAGCAGTTCTTC.

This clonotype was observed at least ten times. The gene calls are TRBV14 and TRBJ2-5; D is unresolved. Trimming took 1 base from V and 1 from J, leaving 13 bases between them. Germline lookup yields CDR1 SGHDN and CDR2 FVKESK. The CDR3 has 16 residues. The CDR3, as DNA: TGTGCCAGCAGCCAAGGTTTTTCGAACCCCCAAGAGACCCAGTACTTC. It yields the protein CASSQGFSNPQETQYF.

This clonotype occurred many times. Written as DNA, the CDR3 is TGTGCCAGCAGCTTAGCGCTCCGGGACAGGGGGGCGAACGAAGCTTTCTTT. It yields the protein CASSLALRDRGANEAFF. The chain uses TRBV7-2 and TRBJ1-1, with 11 bases identical to TRBD1. The germline V gene has CDR1 SGHTA and CDR2 FQGNSA. The V segment lost 0 bases and the J segment 8 bases; nucleotides outside the gene matches: 11. This CDR3 spans 17 amino acids.